Here is one TCR beta chain with its context. Antigen unknown. This sample was included in a study of CD4 T cells in relation to SARS-CoV-2 and coronaviruses. Repertoires were generated with immunoSEQ multiplex PCR, while TCRdb's copy carries only in-frame clones and drops some. The repertoire holds about 38,000 clones, with under 85% as singletons. With 8 bases removed from V and 1 base from J, the gap between germline ends came to 12 bases. This CDR3 has 14 amino acids. CDR1 LNHNV and CDR2 YYDKDF come from the germline V gene (reference sequence). The genes are TRBV15 and TRBJ2-1, with D possibly being TRBD1 (5 bases). The sequenced sample was memory CD4+ T cells from PBMCs, cultured in vitro. The clonotype comes from an adult with COVID-19. The CDR3 is CATRRQPSYNEQFF. CDR3 nucleotides: TGTGCCACCCGTAGACAGCCTTCCTACAATGAGCAGTTCTTC.